The rows below give T cell receptor beta chains drawn from one sample of a study of identical twins. Each CDR3 protein is one row after TCRdb ran MiXCR on the 5' RACE reads. The sample has 690,000 or so distinct CDR3 sequences, 5.5% to 6.5% seen once. Sequencing was performed on naive T cells sorted from blood. The receptors derive from a man in his late teens or twenties in good health. Both conserved end residues are part of each CDR3. The D gene is left open where the match is weak. The listing skips clone size in some rows; elsewhere it reads once, few, many or a size class.

D	size	V	J	CDR3	DNA
.	many	TRBV15	TRBJ2-3	CATSSANTDTQYF	TGTGCCACCAGCAGTGCAAACACAGATACGCAGTATTTT
.	.	TRBV11-3	TRBJ2-5	CASRPDGQETQYF	TGTGCCAGCAGGCCGGACGGTCAAGAGACCCAGTACTTC
TRBD2	few	TRBV4-1	TRBJ2-1	CASSHLAGGPYNEQFF	TGCGCCAGCAGCCATCTAGCGGGAGGGCCTTACAATGAGCAGTTCTTC
.	.	TRBV20-1	TRBJ1-1	CSVPMEGSTEAFF	TGCAGTGTCCCAATGGAGGGTAGCACTGAAGCTTTCTTT
.	many	TRBV28	TRBJ2-3	CASSLGGARVDTDTQYF	TGTGCCAGCAGTTTGGGGGGGGCGCGGGTCGACACAGATACGCAGTATTTT
.	many	TRBV20-1	TRBJ2-1	CSASITGLAIDNEQFF	TGCAGTGCTTCCATCACAGGGCTAGCTATCGACAATGAGCAGTTCTTC
.	few	TRBV27	TRBJ2-6	CASSPGTGGANVLTF	TGTGCCAGCAGTCCGGGGACTGGTGGGGCCAACGTCCTGACTTTC
.	many	TRBV9	TRBJ2-7	CASSVATGGYEQYF	TGTGCCAGCAGCGTAGCTACAGGAGGCTACGAGCAGTACTTC
.	.	TRBV27	TRBJ2-1	CASSLAPYGEQFF	TGTGCCAGCAGTTTGGCTCCTTACGGTGAGCAGTTCTTC
TRBD1	many	TRBV12-5	TRBJ1-1	CASAASGTVTEAFF	TGTGCTAGTGCTGCATCCGGGACAGTCACTGAAGCTTTCTTT
.	many	TRBV6-5	TRBJ2-1	CASSYPGVGQFF	TGTGCCAGCAGTTACCCTGGGGTGGGGCAGTTCTTC
.	.	TRBV7-8	TRBJ2-1	CASSLGSGINSYNEQFF	TGTGCCAGCAGCTTAGGGTCCGGCATTAACTCCTACAATGAGCAGTTCTTC
TRBD2	many	TRBV12-3/TRBV12-4	TRBJ2-7	CASSPTSGASYEQYF	TGTGCCAGCAGTCCTACTAGCGGAGCCTCCTACGAGCAGTACTTC
.	.	TRBV5-1	TRBJ2-6	CASSSLRTGRNSGANVLTF	TGCGCCAGCAGCTCACTCCGAACAGGGCGCAACTCTGGGGCCAACGTCCTGACTTTC
.	many	TRBV15	TRBJ2-3	CATSRGTGSSTDTQYF	TGTGCCACCAGCAGAGGCACAGGGTCTAGCACAGATACGCAGTATTTT
TRBD2	few	TRBV15	TRBJ2-3	CATSREYRAGAGTDTQYF	TGTGCCACCAGCAGGGAATACAGAGCGGGAGCCGGCACAGATACGCAGTATTTT
.	.	TRBV4-2	TRBJ2-7	CASSLPPGRNYEQYF	TGTGCCAGCAGCCTTCCACCGGGACGAAACTACGAGCAGTACTTC
.	few	TRBV7-2	TRBJ1-5	CASSLNTGFVQPQHF	TGTGCCAGCAGCTTGAATACAGGGTTCGTTCAGCCCCAGCATTTT
TRBD2	.	TRBV19	TRBJ2-2	CASSIISGANTGELFF	TGTGCCAGTAGTATAATCAGCGGGGCGAACACCGGGGAGCTGTTTTTT
TRBD1	.	TRBV10-3	TRBJ2-3	CAINAGGTDTQYF	TGTGCCATCAACGCAGGGGGTACAGATACGCAGTATTTT
TRBD2	many	TRBV7-2	TRBJ2-7	CASSLGLANYEQYF	TGTGCCAGCAGCCTAGGACTAGCGAACTACGAGCAGTACTTC
.	many	TRBV12-3/TRBV12-4	TRBJ2-1	CASSLGWGNEQFF	TGTGCCAGCAGTCTGGGGTGGGGGAATGAGCAGTTCTTC
.	many	TRBV12-3/TRBV12-4	TRBJ2-7	CASPDYEQYF	TGTGCCAGCCCTGACTACGAGCAGTACTTC
.	many	TRBV12-3/TRBV12-4	TRBJ1-3	CASSFGIGNTIYF	TGTGCCAGCAGTTTTGGCATCGGCAACACCATATATTTT
.	many	TRBV12-3/TRBV12-4	TRBJ1-2	CATPDSGSRGYGYTF	TGTGCCACGCCCGACTCCGGGTCTCGGGGCTATGGCTACACCTTC
TRBD1	.	TRBV11-1	TRBJ2-5	CASSYRRGQGVRVLETQYF	TGTGCCAGCAGTTACCGTCGTGGACAGGGGGTACGGGTTTTAGAGACCCAGTACTTC
.	many	TRBV27	TRBJ2-5	CASSLRAFAEETQYF	TGTGCCAGCAGTTTACGGGCTTTCGCAGAAGAGACCCAGTACTTC
.	many	TRBV5-5	TRBJ2-3	CASSDPSGGGFTDTQYF	TGTGCCAGCAGCGATCCCAGTGGTGGCGGATTCACAGATACGCAGTATTTT
.	.	TRBV20-1	TRBJ2-7	CSARDSSTGNYEQYF	TGCAGTGCTAGAGATTCAAGTACAGGTAATTACGAGCAGTACTTC
.	few	TRBV5-1	TRBJ1-1	CASSPTAGSNTEAFF	TGCGCCAGCAGCCCGACGGCAGGGTCGAACACTGAAGCTTTCTTT
.	few	TRBV7-9	TRBJ2-5	CASRDGLYERRYF	TGTGCCAGCAGAGACGGACTGTACGAAAGGCGGTACTTC
.	many	TRBV7-2	TRBJ2-5	CASSLAVSPTQYF	TGTGCCAGCAGCTTAGCCGTCAGTCCTACCCAGTACTTC
TRBD1	few	TRBV29-1	TRBJ2-5	CSARQGPETQYF	TGCAGCGCCAGACAGGGCCCGGAGACCCAGTACTTC
TRBD2	few	TRBV20-1	TRBJ2-1	CSAHSGRFEQFF	TGCAGTGCTCACAGCGGGAGATTTGAGCAGTTCTTC
TRBD2	many	TRBV20-1	TRBJ2-7	CSAPTSGRALDEQYF	TGCAGTGCACCGACTAGCGGGAGGGCCCTCGACGAGCAGTACTTC
.	.	TRBV29-1	TRBJ2-3	CSVTLLLPTDTQYF	TGCAGCGTAACGTTGCTCCTACCCACAGATACGCAGTATTTT
TRBD1	many	TRBV12-3/TRBV12-4	TRBJ1-2	CASSLDRGITGYTF	TGTGCCAGCAGTCTGGACAGGGGAATTACTGGCTACACCTTC
.	many	TRBV6-1	TRBJ2-2	CASRVSTGELFF	TGTGCCAGCAGGGTCTCCACCGGGGAGCTGTTTTTT
TRBD1	many	TRBV12-3/TRBV12-4	TRBJ1-1	CASRPTGTGNTEAFF	TGTGCCAGCAGGCCAACCGGGACAGGGAACACTGAAGCTTTCTTT
.	many	TRBV5-1	TRBJ1-1	CASSSTTGPNTEAFF	TGCGCCAGCAGCTCCACGACAGGTCCGAACACTGAAGCTTTCTTT
.	many	TRBV11-2	TRBJ1-1	CASSLSQSLGIEAFF	TGTGCCAGCAGCTTATCGCAGAGCCTCGGCATTGAAGCTTTCTTT
.	few	TRBV28	TRBJ2-7	CASSPNYGGDEQYF	TGTGCCAGCAGCCCAAACTACGGGGGTGACGAGCAGTACTTC
TRBD1	few	TRBV13	TRBJ2-2	CASSVPGTGRHGELFF	TGTGCCAGCAGCGTCCCCGGGACAGGGAGACACGGGGAGCTGTTTTTT
.	few	TRBV28	TRBJ2-5	CASSSRPVRETQYF	TGTGCCAGCAGTTCCCGACCGGTGCGGGAGACCCAGTACTTC
TRBD2	many	TRBV20-1	TRBJ2-2	CSARLPTSGNTGELFF	TGCAGTGCCCGACTTCCGACTAGCGGCAACACCGGGGAGCTGTTTTTT
TRBD1	many	TRBV7-2	TRBJ2-1	CASSLTGDSMNEQFF	TGTGCCAGCAGCTTGACAGGGGACTCAATGAATGAGCAGTTCTTC
.	.	TRBV6-5	TRBJ2-5	CASSYSSWVDQEPQYF	TGTGCCAGCAGTTACTCGAGCTGGGTTGATCAAGAGCCCCAGTACTTC
TRBD2	.	TRBV5-1	TRBJ2-3	CASSTLAGGVDTQYF	TGCGCCAGCAGCACACTAGCGGGAGGAGTAGATACGCAGTATTTT
.	many	TRBV3-1	TRBJ1-3	CASSLGTDSGNTIYF	TGTGCCAGCAGCCTGGGGACCGACTCTGGAAACACCATATATTTT
.	many	TRBV27	TRBJ2-5	CASSFLGEVETQYF	TGTGCCAGCAGTTTCCTGGGAGAGGTAGAGACCCAGTACTTC
TRBD2	few	TRBV29-1	TRBJ2-1	CSVGVGTSGRDNEQFF	TGCAGCGTTGGGGTGGGGACTAGCGGGAGGGACAATGAGCAGTTCTTC
.	few	TRBV6-5	TRBJ2-3	CASSYRGTATDTQYF	TGTGCCAGCAGCTATCGCGGGACAGCCACAGATACGCAGTATTTT
TRBD2	many	TRBV12-3/TRBV12-4	TRBJ2-1	CAIRTGLFSSEQFF	TGTGCCATCAGAACGGGACTATTTTCCTCTGAGCAGTTCTTC
.	many	TRBV20-1	TRBJ2-3	CSAGPDTQYF	TGCAGTGCTGGTCCAGATACGCAGTATTTT
.	many	TRBV12-3/TRBV12-4	TRBJ2-3	CASSGTTAADTQYF	TGTGCCAGCAGTGGGACCACGGCTGCAGATACGCAGTATTTT